The 5 T cell receptor beta chains below come from one sample, sequenced in a study of blood T cell repertoires in COVID-19. Profiling relied on immunoSEQ multiplex PCR, and the TCRdb table lists in-frame clones only, not all of them. The sample has about 99,000 clones, 84% seen once. Sequencing was done on a sample of peripheral blood. The receptor source for this set is a human donor in a cohort sampled during active or convalescent COVID-19.

This clone is a singleton in its sample. This sequence joins TRBV28 and TRBJ1-2; a weak D match, TRBD1 (6 bases). V lost 7 bases and J 8 bases, leaving 17 bases between the germline ends. The germline CDR1 and CDR2 sequences are MDHEN and SYDVKM. CDR3 length: 13 residues. CDR3 DNA sequence: TGTGCCAGCAAACTGATGGGGGCTCAAGGCTACACCTTC. Protein product: CASKLMGAQGYTF.

This chain links TRBV6-5 with TRBJ2-2, with TRBD2 as a possible D gene (7 bases). Trimming shortened V by 6 bases and J by 5 bases, and 13 bases separated the two germline ends. Germline V gene data show CDR1 as MNHEY and CDR2 as SVGAGI. The CDR3 loop spans 14 amino acids. This CDR3 reads CASSAGATTGELFF. The CDR3 coding sequence is TGTGCCAGCAGCGCGGGGGCCACTACCGGGGAGCTGTTTTTT.

The chain links TRBV24-1 to TRBJ1-2; D is ambiguous. The CDR3 spans 15 residues. Per the germline V gene, CDR1 is KGHDR and CDR2 is SFDVKD. Trimming shortened V by 5 bases and J by 3 bases, and 15 bases separated the two germline ends. In nucleotides, the CDR3 is TGTGCCACCAGTGCCCCAGGCGGGGAGGACTATGGCTACACCTTC. As protein: CATSAPGGEDYGYTF.

The genes are TRBV3-1 (or the pseudogene TRBV3-2) and TRBJ1-1, with 7 bases lining up with TRBD1. J lost 5 bases, V lost 1 base, and 10 bases had no gene match. The germline CDR1 and CDR2 sequences are LGHDT and YNNKEL (reference sequence). The CDR3 has 16 amino acids. The CDR3 spells CASSQGRGPWGTEAFF. CDR3 nucleotide sequence: TGTGCCAGCAGCCAAGGAAGGGGGCCCTGGGGGACTGAAGCTTTCTTT.

V usage is TRBV5-1 and J usage is TRBJ1-4; no reliable D call. The CDR3 has 17 amino acids. Trimming took 0 bases from V and 0 from J, leaving 12 bases between them. Germline-derived CDR1 and CDR2 are SGHRS and YFSETQ. The CDR3 DNA sequence: TGCGCCAGCAGCTTGGGCCCTCTGAGTGCAACTAATGAAAAACTGTTTTTT. Its protein product is CASSLGPLSATNEKLFF.